The source of this T cell receptor beta chain is a study of blood T cell repertoires in COVID-19. Study as a whole: Samples of COVID-19 (acute and convalescent) were obtained from the United States, Italy and Spain. Nucleic acid was either cDNA or gDNA, and it came from T cells, B-cell-depleted T cells, or PBMCs.

Trimming took 6 bases from V and 1 from J; bases not matched to a gene: 4. The CDR3 runs 15 residues. The germline V gene has CDR1 MNHEY and CDR2 SVGAGI. Per the authors' pipeline: It was from reference gene primer amplification that nucleated cell counts were estimated. Sequencing was performed with immunoSEQ multiplex PCR; in TCRdb, only in-frame clones are kept and a portion is missing. V and J calls and clone size come straight from that table; D and trimming were deduced from the DNA. The sample yields around 100,000 clones, 87% seen once. The V call is TRBV6-5, the J call TRBJ1-5; 9 bases map to TRBD1. The receptor's source is a man younger than 45 in a cohort sampled during active COVID-19. Sequenced sample: peripheral blood. CDR3 coding DNA: TGTGCCAGCAGGGAGGACAGGGGAAGCAATCAGCCCCAGCATTTT. Amino acid sequence: CASREDRGSNQPQHF.